This T cell receptor beta chain was sequenced for a study of T cell responses to AZD1222 COVID-19 vaccine. V lost 5 bases to trimming and J lost 0 bases; unmatched junction nucleotides: 8. The CDR3 runs to 17 residues. Germline CDR1 reads SGHVS; CDR2 reads FQNEAQ. TCRdb's table, derived via immunoSEQ multiplex PCR, lists solely in-frame clones and lacks some. The table records about 160,000 clones, 90% to 95% of them present only once. The material was peripheral blood, obtained 28 days after the second AZD1222 dose. V and J are TRBV7-8 and TRBJ2-3; 10 bases are shared with TRBD2. The origin of this receptor is an adult who received the AZD1222 COVID-19 vaccine. CDR3 DNA sequence: TGTGCCAGCAGCCCATTGGGACTAGCGTACAGCACAGATACGCAGTATTTT. The encoded protein is CASSPLGLAYSTDTQYF.